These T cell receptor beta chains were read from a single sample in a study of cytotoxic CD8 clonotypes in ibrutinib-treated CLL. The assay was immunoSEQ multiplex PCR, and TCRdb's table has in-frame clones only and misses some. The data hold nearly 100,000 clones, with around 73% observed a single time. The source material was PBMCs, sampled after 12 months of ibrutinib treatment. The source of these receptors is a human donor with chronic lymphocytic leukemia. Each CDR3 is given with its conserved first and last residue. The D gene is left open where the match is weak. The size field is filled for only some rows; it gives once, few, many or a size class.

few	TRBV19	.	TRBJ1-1	TGTGCCAGTAGGGGCGATATGAACACTGAAGCTTTCTTT	CASRGDMNTEAFF
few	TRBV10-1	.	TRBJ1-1	TGCGCCAGCAGTGTTCAACCCAACACTGAAGCTTTCTTT	CASSVQPNTEAFF
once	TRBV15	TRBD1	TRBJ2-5	TGTGCCACCAGCAGAGAACGGGACTGGACAGGGGGGACCCAGTACTTC	CATSRERDWTGGTQYF
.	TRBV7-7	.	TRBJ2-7	TGTGCCAGCAGCTTAGCTAGGGATTACGAGCAGTACTTC	CASSLARDYEQYF
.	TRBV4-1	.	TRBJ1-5	TGCGCCAGCAGCCCAGGACAGAACAATCAGCCCCAGCATTTT	CASSPGQNNQPQHF
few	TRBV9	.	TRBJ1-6	TGTGCCAGCAGCGTAGATGGGGGTTCACCCCTCCACTTT	CASSVDGGSPLHF
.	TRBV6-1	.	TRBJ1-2	TGTGCCAGCACTCGGGAATCTGGCTACACCTTC	CASTRESGYTF
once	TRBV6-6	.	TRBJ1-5	TGTGCCAGCAGCAAAGGGACTCAGCCCCAGCATTTT	CASSKGTQPQHF
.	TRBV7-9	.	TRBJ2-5	TGTGCCAGCAGCACTGACCCCGGAGAGACCCAGTACTTC	CASSTDPGETQYF
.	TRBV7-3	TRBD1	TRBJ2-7	TGTGCCAGCAGCCTCCACGGGACAGCCTCCTACGAGCAGTACTTC	CASSLHGTASYEQYF
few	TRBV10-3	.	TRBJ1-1	TGTGCCTCACAGGGAAACACTGAAGCTTTCTTT	CASQGNTEAFF
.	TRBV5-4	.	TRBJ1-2	TGTGCCAGCAGTGGTCCAGGAGGCTATGGCTACACCTTC	CASSGPGGYGYTF
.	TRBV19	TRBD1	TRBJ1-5	TGTGCCAGTAGTCGCGACAGGGGGGGTCAGCCCCAGCATTTT	CASSRDRGGQPQHF
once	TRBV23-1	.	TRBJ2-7	TGCGCCAGCAGTCAATCGATCCCCCGGACGGAGGAGCAGTACTTC	CASSQSIPRTEEQYF
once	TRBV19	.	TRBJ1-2	TGTGCCAGTAGGACAGCGTATGGCTACACCTTC	CASRTAYGYTF
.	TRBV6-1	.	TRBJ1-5	TGTGCCAGCACCCCCCAGGACGTTAGCAATCAGCCCCAGCATTTT	CASTPQDVSNQPQHF
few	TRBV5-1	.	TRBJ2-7	TGCGCCAGCAGCACGAACTACGAGCAGTACTTC	CASSTNYEQYF
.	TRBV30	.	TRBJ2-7	TGTGCCTGGAGTGTAGAGGCCTACGAGCAGTACTTC	CAWSVEAYEQYF
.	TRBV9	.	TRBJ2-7	TGTGCCAGCAGTACCGGCCGGAGCGGGTACGAGCAGTACTTC	CASSTGRSGYEQYF
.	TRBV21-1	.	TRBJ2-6	TGTGCCAGCAGCGCCCGGGACAGGGAGCGGTCTGGGGCCAACGTCCTGACTTTC	CASSARDRERSGANVLTF
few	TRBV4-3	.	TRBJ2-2	TGCGCCAGCAGCCAAGATGTGGCCGGGGAGCTGTTTTTT	CASSQDVAGELFF
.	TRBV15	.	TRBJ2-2	TGTGCCACCAGCATCCCGGAGAAGGGCGGGGAGCTGTTTTTT	CATSIPEKGGELFF
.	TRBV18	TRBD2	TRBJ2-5	TGCGCCAGCTCACTTAAGCGGGGGAACCAAGAGACCCAGTACTTC	CASSLKRGNQETQYF
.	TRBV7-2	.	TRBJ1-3	TGTGCCAGCAGCCTAAATCAGGGAAACACCATATATTTT	CASSLNQGNTIYF
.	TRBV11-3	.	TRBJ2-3	TGTGCCAGCAGCTTAAGGGTATTAAGAACAGATACGCAGTATTTT	CASSLRVLRTDTQYF
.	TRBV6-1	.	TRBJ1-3	TGTGCCAGCAGTGAAAACGGGCTCCTCTCTGGAAACACCATATATTTT	CASSENGLLSGNTIYF
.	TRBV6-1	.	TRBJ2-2	TGTGCCACCGGGACCACCGGGGAGCTGTTTTTT	CATGTTGELFF
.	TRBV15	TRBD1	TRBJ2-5	TGTGCCACCAGCAGAGCGGGACAGGGGAGGGAGACCCAGTACTTC	CATSRAGQGRETQYF
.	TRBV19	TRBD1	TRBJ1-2	TGTGCCAGTAGTATTCCCGGGACAGGGGATGGCTACACCTTC	CASSIPGTGDGYTF
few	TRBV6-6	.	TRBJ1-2	TGTGCCAGCAGTTACAGCATCACGGATGGCTACACCTTC	CASSYSITDGYTF
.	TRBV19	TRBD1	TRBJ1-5	TGTGCCAGTAGAGGGGAGACAGGGGTGGGTAATAGGCAGCCCCAGCATTTT	CASRGETGVGNRQPQHF
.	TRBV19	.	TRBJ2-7	TGTGCCAGTAGTACCACAGGTCGAGGGTTTGGTTACGAGCAGTACTTC	CASSTTGRGFGYEQYF
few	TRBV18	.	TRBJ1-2	TGTGCCAGCTCACCAACGACAGCCTATGGCTACACCTTC	CASSPTTAYGYTF
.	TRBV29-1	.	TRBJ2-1	TGCAGCGTTGTCAGAATCAATGAGCAGTTCTTC	CSVVRINEQFF
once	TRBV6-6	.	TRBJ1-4	TGTGCCAGCAGTCTTGGACAGACGCAGGGAAAACTGTTTTTT	CASSLGQTQGKLFF
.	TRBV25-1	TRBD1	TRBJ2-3	TGTGCCAGCAGTGGGCAGGGGGGCACAGATACGCAGTATTTT	CASSGQGGTDTQYF
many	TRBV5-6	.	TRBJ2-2	TGTGCCAGCAGCCCATCAGGGGTCGGTGACACCGGGGAGCTGTTTTTT	CASSPSGVGDTGELFF
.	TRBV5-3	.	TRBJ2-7	TGTGCCAGAAGCTTGTTAAGGGGGGACTCCTACGAGCAGTACTTC	CARSLLRGDSYEQYF
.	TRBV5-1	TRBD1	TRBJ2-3	TGCGCCAGCAGCTTGCGACAGGGGAGCACAGATACGCAGTATTTT	CASSLRQGSTDTQYF
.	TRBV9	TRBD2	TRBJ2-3	TGTGCCAGCAGCGTAAGGTTCGGACTAGCGGAGACCACAGATACGCAGTATTTT	CASSVRFGLAETTDTQYF
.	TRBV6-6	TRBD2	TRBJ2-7	TGTGCCAGCAGTTACTACGGACTAGCTTCCAACGAGCAGTACTTC	CASSYYGLASNEQYF
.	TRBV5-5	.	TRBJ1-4	TGTGCCAGCAGCTTGCGGGAGGAAAAACTGTTTTTT	CASSLREEKLFF
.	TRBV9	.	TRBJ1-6	TGTGCCAGCAGCCCTTTGGGAGGTAATTCACCCCTCCACTTT	CASSPLGGNSPLHF